The 21 T cell receptor beta chains reported below all come from one sample, sequenced in a study of spatial heterogeneity in lung cancer. As to time point: blood at routine non-recurrence follow-up after resection. TCRdb passed the 5' RACE reads through MiXCR, listing each CDR3 protein once. This sample yields roughly 99,000 distinct CDR3 sequences, of which 15% to 20% are seen a single time; 20% to 25% belongs to the top ten. The material sequenced was PBMCs, taken at follow-up. The source of these receptors is a male donor with early-stage non-small cell lung cancer.

The chain couples TRBV6-5 to TRBJ1-1, with D possibly matching TRBD1 (6 bases). V lost 6 bases to trimming and J lost 3 bases, with 8 bases between them. Germline V CDR1 and CDR2: MNHEY, SVGAGI. The CDR3 has 12 residues. The CDR3 nucleotides read TGTGCCAGCAGGACAGGACACACTGAAGCTTTCTTT. It is translated as CASRTGHTEAFF.

This clonotype appeared many times. V usage is TRBV5-4 and J usage is TRBJ2-2; no reliable D call. CDR1 and CDR2 (germline): SGHNT, YYREEE (reference sequence). The CDR3 extends over 16 amino acids. Trimming left V 4 bases short and J 1 base short, with 14 bases between. The DNA of the CDR3 is TGTGCCAGCAGCCCCAAGACCCAAGGGAACACCGGGGAGCTGTTTTTT. It specifies CASSPKTQGNTGELFF.

J is TRBJ2-5 and V is TRBV6-5, with 9 positions matching TRBD1. Per germline, CDR1 MNHEY and CDR2 SVGAGI. After removal of 0 bases from V and 2 bases from J, the junction contained 1 base not matched to a gene. The CDR3 has 15 residues. CDR3: CASSYSGTGQETQYF. CDR3 bases: TGTGCCAGCAGTTACTCCGGGACAGGGCAAGAGACCCAGTACTTC.

This chain links TRBV7-9 with TRBJ2-7; D gene unclear. This CDR3 is built from 13 residues. Germline V gene lookup returns CDR1 SEHNR and CDR2 FQNEAQ (reference sequence). Trimming took 2 bases from V and 3 from J, leaving 8 bases between them. CDR3 loop: CASSLRQSYEQYF. For the CDR3, the DNA is TGTGCCAGCAGCTTAAGGCAAAGCTACGAGCAGTACTTC.

The CDR3 bases are TGCAGTGCTAGAGATTCTTTAGCGGGAGGGCTCAATGAGCAGTTCTTC. This translates into CSARDSLAGGLNEQFF. The rearrangement uses TRBV20-1 and TRBJ2-1; TRBD2 agrees at 11 bases. The CDR3 has 16 residues. Germline assignment: CDR1 DFQATT and CDR2 SNEGSKA (reference sequence). Germline trimming cut 0 bases from V and 6 bases from J; bases unmatched to any gene: 7.

The V call is TRBV14, the J call TRBJ1-2, with D perhaps TRBD1 (5 bases). In germline, CDR1 is SGHDN, CDR2 FVKESK. The CDR3 sequence is 15 residues long. V was trimmed by 4 bases and J by 4 bases, leaving 16 bases between them. CDR3 nucleotides: TGTGCCAGCAGCCGGGGACCGGTTACCGGCTATGGCTACACCTTC. It yields the protein CASSRGPVTGYGYTF. The full variable domain, its missing parts supplied by reference TRBV14 and TRBJ1-2, is EAGVTQFPSHSVIEKGQTVTLRCDPISGHDNLYWYRRVMGKEIKFLLHFVKESKQDESGMPNNRFLAERTGGTYSTLKVQPAELEDSGVYFCASSRGPVTGYGYTFGSGTRLTVV.

The V call is TRBV5-1, the J call TRBJ1-4; 9 nucleotides match TRBD1. The CDR3 runs to 14 residues. V lost 1 base and J lost 6; bases outside the gene matches: 1. CDR1 is SGHRS, CDR2 YFSETQ, per germline. This CDR3 reads CASSLRTGDEKLFF. In DNA form, the CDR3 reads TGCGCCAGCAGCTTGCGGACAGGGGATGAAAAACTGTTTTTT.

This clonotype was counted many times. J is TRBJ2-1 and V is TRBV19; no firm D call. CDR1 is LNHDA, CDR2 SQIVND, per germline (reference sequence). The CDR3 consists of 15 residues. Trimming cost V 1 base and J 6 bases, with 13 bases left between them. CDR3 sequence: CASSIVPGQVNEQFF. In nucleotides, the CDR3 is TGTGCCAGTAGTATAGTGCCGGGCCAGGTCAATGAGCAGTTCTTC. Looking up the rest from reference TRBV19 and TRBJ2-1 gives the full variable domain: DGGITQSPKYLFRKEGQNVTLSCEQNLNHDAMYWYRQDPGQGLRLIYYSQIVNDFQKGDIAEGYSVSREKKESFPLTVTSAQKNPTAFYLCASSIVPGQVNEQFFGPGTRLTVL.

This clonotype was seen a handful of times. The chain links TRBV25-1 to TRBJ2-1; D not resolved. This CDR3 is 11 amino acids long. CDR1 is MGHDK and CDR2 is SYGVNS in the germline V gene. Trimming removed 0 bases from V and 9 bases from J, with 3 bases in between. This CDR3 reads CASSEYLEQFF. CDR3 nucleotides: TGTGCCAGCAGTGAATACCTTGAGCAGTTCTTC.

In this sample, this clonotype turned up a few times. This chain connects TRBV7-2 to TRBJ2-1; TRBD1 aligns across 8 bases. Germline CDR1 is SGHTA and CDR2 is FQGNSA. Germline trimming cut 1 base from V and 6 bases from J; bases unmatched to any gene: 8. The CDR3 extends over 16 amino acids. CDR3 protein: CASSLDWDRRGNEQFF. CDR3 nucleotide sequence: TGTGCCAGCAGCTTAGATTGGGACAGGAGAGGCAATGAGCAGTTCTTC.

This rearrangement joins TRBV19 to TRBJ2-2; 12 nucleotides line up with TRBD1. The CDR3 covers 16 residues. Trimming cost V 6 bases and J 5 bases; bases outside gene matches: 7. Germline CDR1 reads LNHDA; CDR2 reads SQIVND (reference sequence). This CDR3 reads CASRLGTGGRTGELFF. The CDR3 DNA follows: TGTGCCAGTAGACTAGGGACAGGGGGCAGGACCGGGGAGCTGTTTTTT.

This clonotype was observed a few times. This sequence joins TRBV3-1 and TRBJ2-5; 8 nucleotides line up with TRBD2. The CDR3 is 14 residues long. J lost 4 bases, V lost 6 bases, and 7 bases had no gene match. Germline CDR1 and CDR2: LGHDT and YNNKEL (reference sequence). The DNA of the CDR3 is TGTGCCAGCAGAGGGACTAGTGGGCGAGAGACCCAGTACTTC. Protein sequence: CASRGTSGRETQYF.

The sample holds many counts of this clonotype. CDR3 DNA: TGCAGTGCTAGAGATCCCAGGGGCAGGCAGCCCCAGCATTTT. Translated, it gives CSARDPRGRQPQHF. The chain couples TRBV20-1 to TRBJ1-5, with D possibly matching TRBD1 (6 bases). V was trimmed by 0 bases and J by 7 bases, leaving 13 bases between them. CDR1 and CDR2 (germline): DFQATT, SNEGSKA (reference sequence). The CDR3 extends over 14 amino acids.

J is TRBJ2-1 and V is TRBV25-1; 7 nucleotides agree with TRBD2. The junction had 17 bases not matched to a gene; V was cut back by 0 bases and J by 9 bases. The CDR3 loop spans 18 amino acids. CDR1 and CDR2 (germline): MGHDK, SYGVNS. CDR3 sequence reads: CASSEYRGRSAPGGEQFF. CDR3 in DNA: TGTGCCAGCAGTGAATATAGGGGTCGTTCCGCCCCGGGAGGTGAGCAGTTCTTC.

The chain combines TRBV11-2 with TRBJ2-3; 10 bases map to TRBD2. Germline V gene sequence: CDR1 SGHAT, CDR2 FQNNGV. The CDR3 consists of 15 residues. After removal of 5 bases from V and 6 bases from J, the junction contained 8 bases not matched to a gene. CDR3 sequence (DNA): TGTGCCAGCAGCCCCCAGCGGGGGGGTTCGGATACGCAGTATTTT. It is translated as CASSPQRGGSDTQYF.

This clonotype was seen only a few times. This CDR3 reads CASSQWETQYF. The CDR3 coding sequence is TGCGCCAGCAGTCAATGGGAGACCCAGTACTTC. This sequence joins TRBV23-1 and TRBJ2-5; D remains unclear. TRBV23-1 counts as an open reading frame of uncertain function. Trimming took off 1 base at V and 5 bases at J, with 2 bases between the two ends. The CDR3 runs to 11 residues.

The chain employs TRBV6-5 and TRBJ1-2, with TRBD1 as a possible D gene (5 bases). The V end lost 5 bases, the J end lost 4 bases, and 11 bases lay between the germline ends. This CDR3 is 13 amino acids long. Germline V gene data show CDR1 as MNHEY and CDR2 as SVGAGI. The CDR3 sequence is CASSADIVYGYTF. In nucleotides, the CDR3 is TGTGCCAGCAGTGCGGACATTGTCTATGGCTACACCTTC.

This clonotype was seen only a few times. This chain joins TRBV14 and TRBJ1-1, with D maybe TRBD1 (6 bases). V dropped 3 bases and J dropped 4 bases, with 12 bases sitting between them. The germline gives CDR1 SGHDN, CDR2 FVKESK. The CDR3 has 14 residues. This chain's CDR3 is CASSHSGAVTEAFF. The CDR3, as DNA: TGTGCCAGCAGCCATTCAGGGGCTGTCACTGAAGCTTTCTTT.

In the case of this clonotype: Since a much larger clone is just one base distant, this may be a read error. The V gene is TRBV5-6, the J gene TRBJ2-7; D is undetermined. The CDR3 consists of 13 residues. Germline CDR1 reads SGHDT; CDR2 reads YYEEEE. CDR3 in DNA: TGTGCCAGCAGCTTGGGGAAGAGCTACGAGCAGAACGTC. Its translation is CASSLGKSYEQNV.

This clonotype was found a few times. The chain has TRBV7-2 and TRBJ1-5; 9 nucleotides line up with TRBD1. Trimming removed 4 bases from V and 2 bases from J; junction bases left unmatched: 6. This CDR3 is 16 amino acids long. Germline CDR1 reads SGHTA; CDR2 reads FQGNSA. Here the CDR3 reads CASSSQGAVGNQPQHF. In DNA form, the CDR3 reads TGTGCCAGCAGCTCACAGGGGGCAGTTGGCAATCAGCCCCAGCATTTT.

This chain links TRBV7-6 with TRBJ2-1; D not certain. Trimming took off 2 bases at V and 10 bases at J, with 12 bases between the two ends. This CDR3 has 13 residues. Germline V gene data show CDR1 as SGHVS and CDR2 as FNYEAQ. As DNA, the CDR3 is TGTGCCAGCAGCTTATACACTACAAAGGAGCAGTTCTTC. Its protein is CASSLYTTKEQFF.